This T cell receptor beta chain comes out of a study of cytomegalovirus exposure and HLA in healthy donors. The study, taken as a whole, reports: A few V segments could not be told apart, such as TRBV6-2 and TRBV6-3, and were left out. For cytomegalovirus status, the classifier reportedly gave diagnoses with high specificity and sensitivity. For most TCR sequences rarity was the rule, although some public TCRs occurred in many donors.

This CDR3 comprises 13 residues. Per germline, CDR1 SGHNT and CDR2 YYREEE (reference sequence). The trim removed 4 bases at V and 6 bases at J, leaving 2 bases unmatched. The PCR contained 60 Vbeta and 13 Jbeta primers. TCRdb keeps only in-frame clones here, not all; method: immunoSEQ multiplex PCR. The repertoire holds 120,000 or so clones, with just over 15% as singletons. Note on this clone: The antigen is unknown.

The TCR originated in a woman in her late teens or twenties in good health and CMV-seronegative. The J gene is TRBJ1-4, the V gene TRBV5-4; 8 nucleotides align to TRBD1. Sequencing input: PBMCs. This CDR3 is CASSLGQDEKLFF. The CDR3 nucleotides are TGTGCCAGCAGCCTGGGACAGGATGAAAAACTGTTTTTT.